The 15 T cell receptor beta chains presented below share a single source sample, sequenced in a study of cytomegalovirus exposure and HLA in healthy donors. Researchers ran the PCR with 60 Vbeta and 13 Jbeta primers. Profiled with immunoSEQ multiplex PCR; TCRdb holds only in-frame clones, not every one. The table has about 130,000 clones, under 90% seen once; the top ten hold 0.7%. Sequenced input: PBMCs. All receptors come from a man aged 18 to 29 in good health and CMV-seronegative.

The rearrangement joins TRBV7-8 to TRBJ2-7; TRBD2 matches 8 bases. Germline CDR1 is SGHVS and CDR2 is FQNEAQ. V trimming: 2 bases; J trimming: 4 bases; junction bases outside the gene matches: 13. The CDR3 runs 17 residues. The CDR3: CASSLRVSGLAFYEQYF. The CDR3 nucleotides read TGTGCCAGCAGCTTAAGGGTCTCCGGACTAGCCTTTTACGAGCAGTACTTC.

The V and J genes are TRBV7-6 and TRBJ2-6; TRBD1 matches 7 bases. Germline values: CDR1 SGHVS, CDR2 FNYEAQ. The V gene end was trimmed by 7 bases and the J gene end by 2 bases; junction bases not matched to a gene: 5. The CDR3 covers 15 residues. The CDR3 reads CASTADRAGANVLTF. The DNA of the CDR3 is TGTGCCAGCACCGCAGACAGGGCTGGGGCCAACGTCCTGACTTTC.

The chain uses TRBV7-8 and TRBJ2-5; TRBD1 might be the D (5 bases). Germline V gives CDR1 SGHVS, CDR2 FQNEAQ. Trimming stripped 3 bases from V and 5 bases from J, with 22 bases between. The CDR3 runs 17 residues. The CDR3 bases are TGTGCCAGCAGCTTTATAGGTTGGGGCCAAGTGGGGGAGACCCAGTACTTC. As protein: CASSFIGWGQVGETQYF.

The sample holds a few counts of this clone. The chain recombines TRBV28 with TRBJ1-2, with 7 bases that match TRBD1. The V and J ends lost 1 base and 4 bases, in that order; junction bases with no gene match: 3. The CDR3 covers 14 residues. From germline, CDR1 is MDHEN and CDR2 SYDVKM. The CDR3, as DNA: TGTGCCAGCAGTTTATTGGGACAGATCTATGGCTACACCTTC. It encodes CASSLLGQIYGYTF.

The rearrangement links TRBV4-1 to TRBJ2-5; D not certain. CDR1 is MGHRA, CDR2 YSYEKL, per germline. The V gene lost 1 base and the J gene lost 3 bases, with 6 bases spanning the gap. The CDR3 is 13 amino acids. In DNA form, the CDR3 reads TGCGCCAGCAGCCAAGCGCCTAAAGAGACCCAGTACTTC. It yields the protein CASSQAPKETQYF.

In its sample, this clone was seen a few times. This chain links TRBV2 with TRBJ1-6; 7 bases fit TRBD1. From germline, CDR1 is SNHLY and CDR2 FYNNEI. V lost 5 bases and J lost 5; bases outside the gene matches: 6. This CDR3 has 15 residues. The DNA for the CDR3 is TGTGCCAGCAGTACCCCAGGGGGTCATAATTCACCCCTCCACTTT. Translation: CASSTPGGHNSPLHF.

V gene TRBV27 combines with J gene TRBJ2-1; D might be TRBD2 (6 bases). With 3 bases removed from V and 6 bases from J, the gap between germline ends came to 27 bases. The CDR3 length is 19 residues. Germline V CDR1 and CDR2: MNHEY, SMNVEV (reference sequence). CDR3 region: CASSFPPGAQRLRGNEQFF. The CDR3, as DNA: TGTGCCAGCAGTTTCCCACCGGGAGCCCAGCGATTAAGAGGCAATGAGCAGTTCTTC.

The chain couples TRBV4-3 to TRBJ1-1, with TRBD1 matching 9 bases. Germline V gene data show CDR1 as LGHNA and CDR2 as YSLEER. This CDR3 region has 15 residues. With 5 bases clipped from V and 0 bases from J, the junction kept 4 bases outside the gene matches. The DNA for the CDR3 is TGCGCCAGCAGCGAGGGACAGGGACTGAACACTGAAGCTTTCTTT. As protein: CASSEGQGLNTEAFF.

The J gene is TRBJ2-1, the V gene TRBV6-6; perhaps TRBD2 as D (7 bases). V was shortened by 10 bases and J by 1 base, with 20 bases between the two germline ends. Germline V gene lookup returns CDR1 MNHNY and CDR2 SVGAGI (reference sequence). This CDR3 has 16 amino acids. In DNA form, the CDR3 reads TGTGCCACCGACGTCGTCGGGGGGCTATCCTACAATGAGCAGTTCTTC. It encodes CATDVVGGLSYNEQFF.

The chain employs TRBV18 and TRBJ2-7; 7 positions match TRBD2. V shed 4 bases and J 1 base; nucleotides not matched to a gene: 4. The CDR3 sequence is 14 residues long. Germline CDR1 KGHSH, CDR2 LQKENI. CDR3 nucleotides: TGTGCCAGCTCACAGGGCGGGGGTTCCTACGAGCAGTACTTC. It is translated as CASSQGGGSYEQYF.

The rearrangement links TRBV2 to TRBJ2-5; D remains unclear. This CDR3 contains 15 residues. Germline assignment: CDR1 SNHLY and CDR2 FYNNEI. V was pared by 3 bases and J by 2 bases, with 13 bases between. CDR3 nucleotides: TGTGCCAGCAGTGAGCACAGTTTAAAACAAGAGACCCAGTACTTC. It is translated as CASSEHSLKQETQYF. Using reference TRBV2 and TRBJ2-5 for the parts outside the CDR3, the full variable domain is EPEVTQTPSHQVTQMGQEVILRCVPISNHLYFYWYRQILGQKVEFLVSFYNNEISEKSEIFDDQFSVERPDGSNFTLKIRSTKLEDSAMYFCASSEHSLKQETQYFGPGTRLLVL.

The chain's CDR3 is CASSIETRYGYTF. CDR3 in DNA: TGTGCCAGTAGTATAGAGACACGCTATGGCTACACCTTC. The rearrangement uses TRBV19 and TRBJ1-2, with D uncertain. The V gene lost 0 bases and the J gene lost 4 bases, with 6 bases spanning the gap. This CDR3 is built from 13 residues. Germline CDR1 LNHDA, CDR2 SQIVND (reference sequence).

This chain joins TRBV2 and TRBJ2-5, with D possibly matching TRBD1 (6 bases). V lost 0 bases to trimming and J lost 3 bases, with 11 bases between them. Germline lookup yields CDR1 SNHLY and CDR2 FYNNEI. CDR3 length equals 15 residues. CDR3 bases: TGTGCCAGCAGTGAAGCCGGGACAAGGAAAGAGACCCAGTACTTC. Its protein product is CASSEAGTRKETQYF.

The chain links TRBV4-3 to TRBJ2-3, with 9 bases lining up with TRBD1. The CDR3 is 15 amino acids. The J segment lost 5 bases and the V segment lost 1 base, leaving 4 bases of the junction unmatched. Germline loops: CDR1 LGHNA, CDR2 YSLEER. CDR3: CASSQGRDREDTQYF. The CDR3 DNA sequence: TGCGCCAGCAGCCAAGGCCGGGACAGGGAAGATACGCAGTATTTT.

Only one count was recorded for this clone. The chain is built from TRBV4-1 and TRBJ2-2; 7 bases line up with TRBD1. Trimming cost V 4 bases and J 6 bases; bases outside gene matches: 11. The CDR3 has 16 amino acids. Germline V CDR1 and CDR2: MGHRA, YSYEKL. CDR3 amino acids: CASSPPGQFGSGELFF. CDR3 DNA: TGCGCCAGCAGCCCACCGGGACAGTTCGGCTCCGGGGAGCTGTTTTTT.